Below are 22 T cell receptor beta chains sequenced from a single sample in a study of blood T cell repertoires in COVID-19. TCRdb keeps only in-frame clones here, not all; method: immunoSEQ multiplex PCR. The profile shows approximately 460,000 clones, 89% of them singletons. Sequencing input: peripheral blood. The receptors were sampled from a man between 18 and 35 years old with COVID-19, enrolled during active disease.

The chain joins TRBV29-1 to TRBJ2-1; TRBD2 matches 13 bases. Germline V gene data show CDR1 as SQVTM and CDR2 as ANQGSEA. V shed 7 bases and J 10 bases; nucleotides not matched to a gene: 10. This CDR3 spans 14 amino acids. CDR3 in amino acids: CSAATSGRAGEQFF. CDR3 DNA sequence: TGCAGCGCGGCCACTAGCGGGAGGGCCGGGGAGCAGTTCTTC.

The chain uses TRBV9 and TRBJ2-1, with D tentatively TRBD2 (6 bases). The CDR3 extends over 17 amino acids. V lost 0 bases, J lost 4 bases, and 17 bases lay in between. Looked up from germline, CDR1 is SGDLS and CDR2 is YYNGEE. CDR3 residues: CASSVEARTSGYNEQFF. CDR3 nucleotide sequence: TGTGCCAGCAGCGTAGAGGCCCGGACAAGCGGGTACAATGAGCAGTTCTTC.

V and J are TRBV6-5 and TRBJ2-2; 7 nucleotides align to TRBD1. The CDR3 length is 15 residues. Germline CDR1 and CDR2: MNHEY and SVGAGI. Trimming removed 8 bases from V and 1 base from J; junction bases left unmatched: 7. For the CDR3, the DNA is TGTGCCAGCTTACCGGGACAGCTGAACACCGGGGAGCTGTTTTTT. Its protein is CASLPGQLNTGELFF.

The genes are TRBV3-1 (or the pseudogene TRBV3-2) and TRBJ2-6; D gene uncertain. The V end lost 4 bases, the J end lost 1 base, and 8 bases lay between the germline ends. Germline V gives CDR1 LGHDT, CDR2 YNNKEL (reference sequence). This CDR3 region has 15 residues. The CDR3 sequence: CASSLFGSGANVLTF. CDR3 DNA: TGTGCCAGCAGCCTCTTCGGGTCTGGGGCCAACGTCCTGACTTTC.

The rearrangement uses TRBV5-4 and TRBJ2-7, with a tentative D call TRBD1 (6 bases). The CDR3 contains 14 residues. Trimming removed 2 bases from V and 2 bases from J, with 11 bases in between. Germline V lookup: CDR1 SGHNT, CDR2 YYREEE (reference sequence). The CDR3 nucleotides are TGTGCCAGCAGCTTCATGGGGGACACCTACGAGCAGTACTTC. It translates to CASSFMGDTYEQYF.

The table lists this clone with many counts. CDR3 in amino acids: CASRPYRDYRGYTF. CDR3 DNA sequence: TGTGCCAGCAGACCCTACAGGGATTATCGTGGCTACACCTTC. The chain links TRBV3-1 (or the pseudogene TRBV3-2) to TRBJ1-2; D possibly corresponds to TRBD1 (6 bases). Germline V gene lookup returns CDR1 LGHDT and CDR2 YNNKEL (reference sequence). The CDR3 is 14 amino acids. V was shortened by 6 bases and J by 7 bases, with 18 bases between the two germline ends.

CDR3 bases: TGTGCCAGCCCCGCGACTGGCCTTGGCGAGACCCAGTACTTC. Protein sequence: CASPATGLGETQYF. J is TRBJ2-5 and V is TRBV2; no reliable D call. CDR1 is SNHLY and CDR2 is FYNNEI in the germline V gene. V was pared by 8 bases and J by 5 bases, with 18 bases between. The length of the CDR3 is 14 residues.

The gene calls are TRBV7-9 and TRBJ2-7; the D is unclear. This CDR3 contains 15 residues. Trimming removed 0 bases from V and 0 bases from J, with 9 bases in between. Per germline, CDR1 SEHNR and CDR2 FQNEAQ (reference sequence). This chain's CDR3 is CASSLAQAYSYEQYF. The CDR3 region has the DNA TGTGCCAGCAGCTTAGCGCAGGCCTACTCCTACGAGCAGTACTTC.

The chain couples TRBV5-5 to TRBJ2-1; TRBD2 is a possible D gene (6 bases). CDR3 length: 16 residues. CDR1 is SGHKS, CDR2 YYEKEE, per germline (reference sequence). V gave up 3 bases and J gave up 6 bases, with 19 bases separating them. DNA for the CDR3: TGTGCCAGCAGCTCCCCGGGGGTTAGCGTCATCAATGAGCAGTTCTTC. This gives the protein CASSSPGVSVINEQFF.

The chain is built from TRBV12-3 or TRBV12-4 and TRBJ2-5; tentatively, D is TRBD1 (6 bases). The CDR3 is 13 amino acids. Deletions cut 3 bases from V and 4 bases from J, with 9 bases between. In DNA, the CDR3 is TGTGCCAGCAGTTTTCAGGGGCCAGAGACCCAGTACTTC. It is translated as CASSFQGPETQYF.

The genes are TRBV19 and TRBJ2-1, with 9 bases fitting TRBD2. The CDR3 is 16 residues long. With V trimmed by 3 bases and J by 12 bases, 15 bases remained unmatched. CDR1 LNHDA and CDR2 SQIVND come from the germline V gene (reference sequence). CDR3 in amino acids: CASSIRVWGTSPSQFF. As DNA, the CDR3 is TGTGCCAGTAGTATCCGGGTCTGGGGGACTAGCCCATCGCAGTTCTTC. The full variable domain, in which reference TRBV19 and TRBJ2-1 provide the parts outside the CDR3, is DGGITQSPKYLFRKEGQNVTLSCEQNLNHDAMYWYRQDPGQGLRLIYYSQIVNDFQKGDIAEGYSVSREKKESFPLTVTSAQKNPTAFYLCASSIRVWGTSPSQFFGPGTRLTVL.

The genes are TRBV27 and TRBJ1-6; D remains ambiguous. The V end lost 4 bases, the J end lost 0 bases, and 19 bases lay between the germline ends. Germline-derived CDR1 and CDR2 are MNHEY and SMNVEV (reference sequence). This CDR3 comprises 19 residues. The CDR3 loop is CASSSKAIEPGSYNSPLHF. The CDR3 bases are TGTGCCAGCAGTTCTAAAGCGATTGAACCCGGCTCCTATAATTCACCCCTCCACTTT.

The chain carries TRBV16 and TRBJ2-3, with D maybe TRBD1 (5 bases). Germline V gene lookup returns CDR1 KGHSY and CDR2 FQNENV. There are 12 residues in the CDR3. V lost 4 bases and J lost 3, with 5 bases in between. The CDR3 loop reads CASSPGTDTQYF. In DNA form, the CDR3 reads TGTGCCAGCAGCCCAGGGACAGATACGCAGTATTTT.

The chain has TRBV27 and TRBJ1-3, with no clear D. This CDR3 has 10 amino acids. Germline assignment: CDR1 MNHEY and CDR2 SMNVEV (reference sequence). V lost 8 bases to trimming and J lost 7 bases, with 6 bases between them. In DNA form, the CDR3 reads TGTGCCAGCTTGAGGAACACCATATATTTT. Protein: CASLRNTIYF.

This clone was seen only once. The V and J genes are TRBV21-1 and TRBJ2-7; TRBD2 is taken as the D call from the table, unchecked against the DNA. TRBV21-1 counts as a pseudogene. This CDR3 region has 14 residues. The CDR3: CASSIPGFSYEQYF. The CDR3 DNA follows: TGTGCCAGCAGCATTCCCGGGTTCTCCTACGAGCAGTACTTC.

The J gene is TRBJ2-7, the V gene TRBV5-5, with 8 bases that match TRBD1. V lost 0 bases, J lost 0 bases, and 5 bases stayed unmatched. CDR3 size: 16 residues. Germline CDR1 SGHKS, CDR2 YYEKEE (reference sequence). CDR3 loop: CASSLASQGASYEQYF. The CDR3 region has the DNA TGTGCCAGCAGCTTGGCCAGTCAGGGGGCCTCCTACGAGCAGTACTTC.

The genes are TRBV5-1 and TRBJ2-5; the match to TRBD1 covers 10 bases. The CDR3 runs to 14 residues. Germline V gives CDR1 SGHRS, CDR2 YFSETQ. After removal of 4 bases from V and 5 bases from J, the junction contained 5 bases not matched to a gene. CDR3: CASSTGQGLETQYF. The CDR3 nucleotides read TGCGCCAGCAGCACGGGACAGGGGTTGGAGACCCAGTACTTC.

The chain joins TRBV6-1 to TRBJ2-5; possible D gene TRBD1, 6 bases. The CDR3 is 15 amino acids. Trimming shortened V by 3 bases and J by 2 bases, and 13 bases separated the two germline ends. From germline, CDR1 is MNHNS and CDR2 SASEGT. The CDR3 DNA reads as TGTGCCAGCAGTGAGGGAACAGGGTGGCAAGAGACCCAGTACTTC. It translates to CASSEGTGWQETQYF.

As concerns this clone: The same CDR3 also results from other DNA sequences found in this sample. This chain connects TRBV18 to TRBJ2-2; a weak D match, TRBD2 (6 bases). V was shortened by 5 bases and J by 6 bases, with 10 bases between the two germline ends. Germline assignment: CDR1 KGHSH and CDR2 LQKENI. The CDR3 runs to 13 residues. CDR3 coding DNA: TGTGCCAGCTCATCAACTAGCTCCGGGGAGCTGTTTTTT. Amino acid sequence: CASSSTSSGELFF.

The CDR3 coding sequence is TGTGCCAGCAGCTTGGGTAGATTCGCCTACGAGCAGTACTTC. Protein sequence: CASSLGRFAYEQYF. The chain carries TRBV5-6 and TRBJ2-7, with unresolved D. This CDR3 contains 14 residues. V was trimmed by 0 bases and J by 2 bases, leaving 9 bases between them. Germline V gives CDR1 SGHDT, CDR2 YYEEEE.

The chain employs TRBV11-1 and TRBJ2-1, with D perhaps matching TRBD2 (5 bases). Germline lookup yields CDR1 SGHAT and CDR2 FQDESV (reference sequence). The CDR3 has 15 amino acids. Trimming removed 5 bases from V and 5 bases from J, with 16 bases in between. The CDR3: CASSRDGDYNNEQFF. The DNA for the CDR3 is TGTGCCAGCAGCCGCGACGGGGATTATAACAATGAGCAGTTCTTC.

This chain connects TRBV5-6 to TRBJ1-4; D is unresolved. The germline V gene has CDR1 SGHDT and CDR2 YYEEEE. The CDR3 runs 14 residues. Between the trimmed V and J ends, which lost 0 bases and 5 bases, there was a span of 8 bases. The CDR3 sequence: CASSLGRSNEKLFF. In nucleotides, the CDR3 is TGTGCCAGCAGCTTGGGGAGGTCCAATGAAAAACTGTTTTTT.